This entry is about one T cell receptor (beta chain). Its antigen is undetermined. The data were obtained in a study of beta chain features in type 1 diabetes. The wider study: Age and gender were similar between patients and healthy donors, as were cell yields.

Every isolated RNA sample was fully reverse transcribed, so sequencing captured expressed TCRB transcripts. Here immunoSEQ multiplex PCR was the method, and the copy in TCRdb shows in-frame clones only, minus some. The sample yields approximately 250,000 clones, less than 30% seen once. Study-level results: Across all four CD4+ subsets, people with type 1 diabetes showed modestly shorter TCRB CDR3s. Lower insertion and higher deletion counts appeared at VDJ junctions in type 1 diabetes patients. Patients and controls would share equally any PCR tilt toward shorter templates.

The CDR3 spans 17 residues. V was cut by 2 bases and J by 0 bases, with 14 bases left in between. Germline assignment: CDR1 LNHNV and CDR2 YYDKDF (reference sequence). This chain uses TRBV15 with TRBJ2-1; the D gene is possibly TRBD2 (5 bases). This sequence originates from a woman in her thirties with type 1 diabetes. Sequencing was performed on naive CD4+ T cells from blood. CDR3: CATSRQQLAGSYNEQFF. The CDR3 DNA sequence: TGTGCCACCAGCAGACAGCAGTTGGCGGGCTCCTACAATGAGCAGTTCTTC.